This T cell receptor (beta chain) was recovered during a study of shared clonotypes between healthy human individuals. Naive CD8 cells, CD45RO-negative and positively selected for CCR7, excluded terminally differentiated effector memory CD45RA+ cells. From germline, CDR1 is MNHEY and CDR2 SMNVEV (reference sequence). V shed 2 bases and J 6 bases; nucleotides not matched to a gene: 6. The CDR3 covers 14 residues. Running of the assay took place at deep level. Sequencing was performed with immunoSEQ multiplex PCR; in TCRdb, only in-frame clones are kept and a portion is missing. The sample consists of about 2 million clones, about 95% of them appearing once.

The chain recombines TRBV27 with TRBJ2-7, with 8 bases fitting TRBD2. The source material was naive CD8+ T cells sorted from blood. The source is a man younger than 35 in good health. The CDR3 loop reads CASSLAGGGGEQYF. The CDR3 nucleotides are TGTGCCAGCAGTTTAGCGGGGGGAGGGGGCGAGCAGTACTTC.